This T cell receptor (beta chain) was identified in a study of post-analysis software for immune sequencing data. Study context: Recorded subtypes: relapsing-remitting, secondary progressive, progressive-relapsing; some patients unannotated.

Regarding the study as a whole: Significantly decreased normalized Chao1 diversity was recorded for multiple sclerosis patients relative to controls. Batch-matched samples strongly co-clustered by F measure. Patients carried roughly five TRBV segments more frequently than controls did, and TRBV5-6, TRBV5-1 and TRBV20-1 were among them.

CDR1 and CDR2 from the germline V gene are SQVTM and ANQGSEA. The CDR3 extends over 12 amino acids. About this clonotype: What it binds is not known. Compared with germline, one end of the junction differs, possibly owing to a read error.

Incorporated into the TCR beta cDNA libraries were unique molecular identifiers, which served to reduce PCR and sequencing biases. T cells numbering about 0.9 to 11 million yielded some 520,000 cDNA molecules. TCRdb re-analysed the PCR reads in MiXCR, keeping a single row per CDR3 protein. The top ten hold 0.56% of the sample, which has hundreds of thousands of distinct CDR3 sequences, about 32% seen once. The sample consisted of blood. J is TRBJ2-1 and V is TRBV29-1; D assignment may be TRBD1 or TRBD2 (6 bases each). The assigned J gene may be wrong: the sequence end matches TRBJ2-7 better. This sequence originates from a girl between 10 and 17 years old with multiple sclerosis. The CDR3 sequence is CSVGGASHEQYF. As DNA, the CDR3 is TGCAGCGTTGGGGGGGCCTCCCACGAGCAGTACTTC.